A selection of T cell receptor beta chains follows, all from one sample in a study of control samples from healthy donors and cancer patients. Generated by immunoSEQ multiplex PCR, the TCRdb table keeps only in-frame clones and is missing some. The table lists 93,000 or so clones, around 89% of them singletons. The sample comprised PBMCs. These receptors originate from a man between 60 and 70 years old with lung cancer. The CDR3 runs from the conserved cysteine through the conserved F or W. Fields, in order: D gene, V gene, J gene, clone size, CDR3 protein, CDR3 DNA. D genes are given only for firm matches. Rows may omit the clone size; those that give it use once, few, many or a size class.

>TRBD1|TRBV2|TRBJ1-1|.
CASRKDRGNTEAFF
TGTGCCAGCAGGAAAGACAGGGGGAACACTGAAGCTTTCTTT
>TRBD1|TRBV5-4|TRBJ2-2|.
CASSPGQGVRELFF
TGTGCCAGCAGCCCTGGACAGGGGGTCCGGGAGCTGTTTTTT
>.|TRBV3-1/TRBV3-2|TRBJ2-5|.
CASSPDTQETQYF
TGTGCCAGCAGCCCCGACACCCAAGAGACCCAGTACTTC
>.|TRBV4-1|TRBJ2-3|.
CASSQDDRQTDTQYF
TGCGCCAGCAGCCAAGATGACAGGCAGACAGATACGCAGTATTTT
>TRBD1|TRBV6-5|TRBJ2-3|.
CASGWTGTNTDTQYF
TGTGCCAGCGGTTGGACAGGCACGAACACAGATACGCAGTATTTT
>.|TRBV4-2|TRBJ2-1|.
CASSQDAGLLDYNEQFF
TGTGCCAGCAGCCAAGATGCCGGATTACTTGACTACAATGAGCAGTTCTTC
>.|TRBV27|TRBJ2-2|few
CASIGGTALNTGELFF
TGTGCCAGCATTGGCGGGACAGCGTTAAACACCGGGGAGCTGTTTTTT
>.|TRBV27|TRBJ1-2|.
CASSLAPPANYGYTF
TGTGCCAGCAGTTTAGCACCACCGGCGAACTATGGCTACACCTTC
>.|TRBV27|TRBJ1-6|.
CASSFGRRNNSPLHF
TGTGCCAGCAGTTTTGGACGGAGGAATAATTCACCCCTCCACTTT
>.|TRBV5-6|TRBJ1-5|.
CASSLFQGLGQPQHF
TGTGCCAGCAGCTTGTTCCAGGGCCTGGGTCAGCCCCAGCATTTT
>TRBD1|TRBV5-1|TRBJ1-1|.
CASTRDSNTEAFF
TGCGCCAGCACCAGGGACAGTAACACTGAAGCTTTCTTT
>.|TRBV7-8|TRBJ1-3|.
CASRPSSGNTIYF
TGTGCCAGCAGGCCTTCCTCTGGAAACACCATATATTTT
>TRBD2|TRBV24-1|TRBJ2-1|.
CATSESLPGTSGGTYNEQFF
TGTGCCACCAGTGAATCCTTGCCAGGGACTAGCGGGGGGACCTACAATGAGCAGTTCTTC
>.|TRBV7-3|TRBJ1-1|once
CASSSYLGTEAFF
TGTGCCAGCAGCTCATACTTGGGGACTGAAGCTTTCTTT
>.|TRBV10-1|TRBJ2-3|.
CASSSVMATGATAGASDTQYF
TGCGCCAGCAGTAGTGTGATGGCGACGGGAGCCACGGCTGGCGCGTCAGATACGCAGTATTTT
>.|TRBV5-5|TRBJ2-2|.
CASSFRSDGELFF
TGTGCCAGCAGCTTTCGGTCGGACGGGGAGCTGTTTTTT
>TRBD1|TRBV7-9|TRBJ2-1|.
CASSFGQGFDNEQFF
TGTGCCAGCAGCTTCGGACAGGGGTTTGACAATGAGCAGTTCTTC
>.|TRBV6-5|TRBJ1-1|.
CASSPHRDTEAFF
TGTGCCAGCAGTCCCCACAGAGACACTGAAGCTTTCTTT
>.|TRBV24-1|TRBJ1-5|.
CATSDRGITGNQPQHF
TGTGCCACCAGTGACCGTGGGATTACGGGAAATCAGCCCCAGCATTTT
>.|TRBV5-1|TRBJ1-1|.
CASSFTGTVNTEAFF
TGCGCCAGCAGCTTTACCGGGACGGTCAACACTGAAGCTTTCTTT
>TRBD2|TRBV11-2|TRBJ2-2|.
CASSLVRGGALGGELFF
TGTGCCAGCAGCTTAGTTCGCGGGGGGGCCCTCGGCGGGGAGCTGTTTTTT
>.|TRBV15|TRBJ2-3|.
CATSKQGRTDTQYF
TGTGCCACCAGCAAACAGGGAAGGACAGATACGCAGTATTTT
>.|TRBV24-1|TRBJ1-1|.
CATTAGGTGTEAFF
TGTGCCACCACGGCGGGAGGGACGGGCACTGAAGCTTTCTTT
>.|TRBV2|TRBJ1-2|.
CASSEAQGRSNGYTF
TGTGCCAGCAGTGAAGCGCAGGGGAGGAGTAATGGCTACACCTTC
>TRBD2|TRBV5-1|TRBJ2-3|.
CASSFGLAGYPQYF
TGCGCCAGCAGCTTTGGACTAGCGGGCTACCCGCAGTATTTT
>.|TRBV5-1|TRBJ1-6|.
CASTFDGGYNSPLHF
TGCGCCAGCACATTCGACGGAGGGTATAATTCACCCCTCCACTTT